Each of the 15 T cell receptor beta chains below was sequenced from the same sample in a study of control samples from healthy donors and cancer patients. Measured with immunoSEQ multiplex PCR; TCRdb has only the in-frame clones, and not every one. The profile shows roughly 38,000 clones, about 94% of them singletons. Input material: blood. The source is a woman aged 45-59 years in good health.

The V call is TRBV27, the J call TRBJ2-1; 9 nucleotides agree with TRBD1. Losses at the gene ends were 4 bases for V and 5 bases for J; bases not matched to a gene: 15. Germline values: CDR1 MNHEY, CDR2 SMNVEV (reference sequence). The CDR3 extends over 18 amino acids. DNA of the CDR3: TGTGCCAGCAGTTCGAATCTCAACAGGGGGCACTGGGACAATGAGCAGTTCTTC. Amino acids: CASSSNLNRGHWDNEQFF.

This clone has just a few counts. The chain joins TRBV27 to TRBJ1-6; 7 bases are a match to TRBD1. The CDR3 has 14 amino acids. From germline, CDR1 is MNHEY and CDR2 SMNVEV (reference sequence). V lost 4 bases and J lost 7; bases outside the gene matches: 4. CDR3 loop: CASSWTGGNSPLHF. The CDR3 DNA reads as TGTGCCAGCAGTTGGACAGGCGGGAATTCACCCCTCCACTTT.

CDR3 amino acids: CASSSRGTGTGSDEKLFF. For the CDR3, the DNA is TGCGCCAGCAGCTCGCGTGGAACCGGGACAGGGTCTGACGAAAAACTGTTTTTT. The gene calls are TRBV5-1 and TRBJ1-4; TRBD1 matches at 9 bases. Germline CDR1 and CDR2: SGHRS and YFSETQ. The ends lost 3 bases at V and 8 bases at J; junction bases unmatched: 17. The CDR3 runs 18 residues.

The CDR3 coding sequence is TGTGCCAGCAGCATCGGGACACAGAACACTGAAGCTTTCTTT. Translating it yields CASSIGTQNTEAFF. The genes are TRBV7-3 and TRBJ1-1; D might be TRBD1 (6 bases). Germline V lookup: CDR1 SGHTA, CDR2 FQGTGA. Trimming removed 5 bases at V and 1 base at J, with 11 bases between. The CDR3 runs to 14 residues.

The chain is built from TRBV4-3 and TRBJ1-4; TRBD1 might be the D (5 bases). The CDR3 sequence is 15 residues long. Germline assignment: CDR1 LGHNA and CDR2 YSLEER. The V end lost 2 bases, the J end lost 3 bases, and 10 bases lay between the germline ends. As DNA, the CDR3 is TGCGCCAGCAGCCAAAGTGACAGTCCTAATGAAAAACTGTTTTTT. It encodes CASSQSDSPNEKLFF.

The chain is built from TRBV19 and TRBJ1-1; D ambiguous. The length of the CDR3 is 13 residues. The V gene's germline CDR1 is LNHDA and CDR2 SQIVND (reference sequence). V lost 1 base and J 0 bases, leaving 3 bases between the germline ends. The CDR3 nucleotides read TGTGCCAGTAGTATAGCAGTGAACACTGAAGCTTTCTTT. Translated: CASSIAVNTEAFF.

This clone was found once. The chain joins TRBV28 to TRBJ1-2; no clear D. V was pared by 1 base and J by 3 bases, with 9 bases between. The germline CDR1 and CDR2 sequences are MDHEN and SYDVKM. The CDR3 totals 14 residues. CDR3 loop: CASSLSRTDYGYTF. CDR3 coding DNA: TGTGCCAGCAGTTTATCCCGGACCGACTATGGCTACACCTTC.

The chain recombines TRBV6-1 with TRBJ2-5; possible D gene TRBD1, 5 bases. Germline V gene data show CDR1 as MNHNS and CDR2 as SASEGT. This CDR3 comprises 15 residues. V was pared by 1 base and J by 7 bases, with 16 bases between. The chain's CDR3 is CASSEVWGAPGTQYF. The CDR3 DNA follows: TGTGCCAGCAGTGAAGTATGGGGCGCCCCAGGGACCCAGTACTTC.

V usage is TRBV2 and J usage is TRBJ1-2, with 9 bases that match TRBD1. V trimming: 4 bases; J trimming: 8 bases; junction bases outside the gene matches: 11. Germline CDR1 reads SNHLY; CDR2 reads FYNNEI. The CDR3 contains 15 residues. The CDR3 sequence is CASSVPQGARGGYTF. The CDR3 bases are TGTGCCAGCAGTGTCCCACAGGGGGCGCGGGGCGGCTACACCTTC.

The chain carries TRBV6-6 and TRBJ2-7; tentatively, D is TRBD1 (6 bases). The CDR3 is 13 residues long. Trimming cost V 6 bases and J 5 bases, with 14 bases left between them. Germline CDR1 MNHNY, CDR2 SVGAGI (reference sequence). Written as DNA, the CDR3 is TGTGCCAGCAGACCCTGGACAGATGACGAGCAGTACTTC. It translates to CASRPWTDDEQYF.

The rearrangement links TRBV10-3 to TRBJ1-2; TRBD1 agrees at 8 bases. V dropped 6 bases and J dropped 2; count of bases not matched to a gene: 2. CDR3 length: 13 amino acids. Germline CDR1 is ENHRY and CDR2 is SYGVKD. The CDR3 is CAISRDRNYGYTF. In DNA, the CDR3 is TGTGCCATCAGCCGGGACAGGAACTATGGCTACACCTTC.

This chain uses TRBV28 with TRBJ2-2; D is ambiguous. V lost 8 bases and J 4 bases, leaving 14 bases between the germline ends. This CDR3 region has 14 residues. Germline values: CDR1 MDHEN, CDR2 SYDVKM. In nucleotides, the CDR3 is TGTGCCAGCGGGCAGGTGGGCCCCACCGGGGAGCTGTTTTTT. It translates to CASGQVGPTGELFF.

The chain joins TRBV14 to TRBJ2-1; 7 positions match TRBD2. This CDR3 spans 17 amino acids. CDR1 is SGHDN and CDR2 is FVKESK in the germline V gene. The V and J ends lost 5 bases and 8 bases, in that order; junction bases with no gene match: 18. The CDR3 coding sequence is TGTGCCAGCAGCTCTATCAATCCCGTAGCGGGTAAGGATGAGCAGTTCTTC. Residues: CASSSINPVAGKDEQFF.

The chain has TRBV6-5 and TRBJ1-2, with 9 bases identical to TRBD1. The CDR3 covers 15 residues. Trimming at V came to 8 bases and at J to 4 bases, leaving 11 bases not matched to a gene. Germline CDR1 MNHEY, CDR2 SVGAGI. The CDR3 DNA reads TGTGCCAGCTCAGACCCGGGACAGGGTGGCTATGGCTACACCTTC. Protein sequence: CASSDPGQGGYGYTF.

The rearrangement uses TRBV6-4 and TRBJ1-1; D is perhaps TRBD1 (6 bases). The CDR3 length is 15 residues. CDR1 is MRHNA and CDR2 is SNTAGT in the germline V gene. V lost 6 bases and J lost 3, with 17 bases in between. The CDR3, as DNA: TGTGCCAGCAGACCCTCTCTGGGGGCCCACACTGAAGCTTTCTTT. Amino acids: CASRPSLGAHTEAFF.